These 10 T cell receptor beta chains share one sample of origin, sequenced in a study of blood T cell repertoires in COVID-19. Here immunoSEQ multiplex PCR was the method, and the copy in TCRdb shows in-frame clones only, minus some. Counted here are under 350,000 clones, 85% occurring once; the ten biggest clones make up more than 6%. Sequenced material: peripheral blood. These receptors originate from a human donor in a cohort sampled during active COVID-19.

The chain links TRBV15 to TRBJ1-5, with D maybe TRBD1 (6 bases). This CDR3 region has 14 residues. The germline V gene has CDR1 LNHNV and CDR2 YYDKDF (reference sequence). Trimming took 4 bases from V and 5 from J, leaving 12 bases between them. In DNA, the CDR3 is TGTGCCACCAGCAAACAGGGTTCCCATCAGCCCCAGCATTTT. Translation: CATSKQGSHQPQHF.

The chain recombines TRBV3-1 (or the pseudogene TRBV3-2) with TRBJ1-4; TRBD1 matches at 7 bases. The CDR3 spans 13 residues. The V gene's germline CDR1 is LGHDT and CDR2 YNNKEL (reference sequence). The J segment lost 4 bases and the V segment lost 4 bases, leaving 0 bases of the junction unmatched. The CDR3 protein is CASSRQGNEKLFF. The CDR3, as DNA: TGTGCCAGCAGCCGACAGGGTAATGAAAAACTGTTTTTT.

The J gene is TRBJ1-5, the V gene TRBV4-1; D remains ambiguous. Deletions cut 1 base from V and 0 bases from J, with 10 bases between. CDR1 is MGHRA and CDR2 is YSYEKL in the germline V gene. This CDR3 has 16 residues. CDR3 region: CASSQGGHYSNQPQHF. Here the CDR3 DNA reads TGCGCCAGCAGCCAAGGAGGGCATTATAGCAATCAGCCCCAGCATTTT.

DNA for the CDR3: TGTGCCACCAGTGATTTAGCTGTAAGGGACAGCACGAACACCGGGGAGCTGTTTTTT. This codes for CATSDLAVRDSTNTGELFF. This chain connects TRBV24-1 to TRBJ2-2; 7 bases are a match to TRBD1. V lost 1 base, J lost 0 bases, and 10 bases stayed unmatched. The germline CDR1 and CDR2 sequences are KGHDR and SFDVKD. This CDR3 is built from 19 residues.

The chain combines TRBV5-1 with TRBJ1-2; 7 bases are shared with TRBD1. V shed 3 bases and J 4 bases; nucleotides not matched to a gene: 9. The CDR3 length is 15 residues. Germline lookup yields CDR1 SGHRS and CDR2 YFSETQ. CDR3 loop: CASSSTGASSYGYTF. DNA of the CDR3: TGCGCCAGCAGCTCCACAGGGGCCTCCTCCTATGGCTACACCTTC.

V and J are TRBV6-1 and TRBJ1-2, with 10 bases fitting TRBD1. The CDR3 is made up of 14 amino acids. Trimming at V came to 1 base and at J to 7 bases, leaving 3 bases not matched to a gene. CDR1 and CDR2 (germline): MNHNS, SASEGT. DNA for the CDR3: TGTGCCAGCAGTGAAGAATGGGACAGGGGTGGCTACACCTTC. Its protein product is CASSEEWDRGGYTF.

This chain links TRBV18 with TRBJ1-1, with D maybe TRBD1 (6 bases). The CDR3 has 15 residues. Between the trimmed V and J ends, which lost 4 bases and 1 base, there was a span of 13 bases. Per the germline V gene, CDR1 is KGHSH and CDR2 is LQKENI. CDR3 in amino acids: CASSRPTGRNTEAFF. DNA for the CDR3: TGTGCCAGCTCACGACCAACAGGGAGGAACACTGAAGCTTTCTTT.

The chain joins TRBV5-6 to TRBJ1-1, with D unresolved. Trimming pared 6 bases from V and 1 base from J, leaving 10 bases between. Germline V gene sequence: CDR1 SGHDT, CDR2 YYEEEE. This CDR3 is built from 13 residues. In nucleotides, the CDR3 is TGTGCCAGCACCAGATTCAGGAACACTGAAGCTTTCTTT. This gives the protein CASTRFRNTEAFF.

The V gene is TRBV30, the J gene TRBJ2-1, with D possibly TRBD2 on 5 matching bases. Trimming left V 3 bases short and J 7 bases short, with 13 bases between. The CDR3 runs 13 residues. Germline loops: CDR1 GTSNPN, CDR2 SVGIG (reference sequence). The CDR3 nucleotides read TGTGCCTGGAGCCCAACCTGGACTAATGAGCAGTTCTTC. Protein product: CAWSPTWTNEQFF.

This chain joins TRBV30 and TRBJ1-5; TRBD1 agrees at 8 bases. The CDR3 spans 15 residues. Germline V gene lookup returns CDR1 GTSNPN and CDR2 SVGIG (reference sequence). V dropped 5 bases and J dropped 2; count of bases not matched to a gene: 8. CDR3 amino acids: CAWASGGLGNQPQHF. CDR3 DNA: TGTGCCTGGGCCTCAGGGGGCCTGGGCAATCAGCCCCAGCATTTT.